The rows below give T cell receptor beta chains drawn from one sample of a study of blood T cell repertoires in COVID-19. Profiling relied on immunoSEQ multiplex PCR, and the TCRdb table lists in-frame clones only, not all of them. The table lists more than 100,000 clones, about nine tenths of them singletons. Sequencing was performed on peripheral blood. Receptor source: a woman of 80 years or more in a cohort sampled during active COVID-19. CDR3s include the opening cysteine and the closing phenylalanine or tryptophan. A D gene is named only where the DNA matches it firmly. Rows give clone size only sometimes, using once, few, many, or a class for an expanded clone.

D: -; J: TRBJ2-3; length: 14; V: TRBV18; size: -; CDR3: CASSPGTPTDTQYF; DNA: TGTGCCAGCTCACCAGGGACTCCCACAGATACGCAGTATTTT
D: TRBD1; J: TRBJ1-3; length: 16; V: TRBV14; size: -; CDR3: CASSQGTGRTGNTIYF; DNA: TGTGCCAGCAGCCAGGGGACAGGGAGGACTGGAAACACCATATATTTT
D: -; J: TRBJ2-1; length: 19; V: TRBV21-1; size: -; CDR3: CASSNPRAFSGSSYNEQFF; DNA: TGTGCCAGCAGCAACCCAAGGGCGTTTAGCGGGAGCTCCTACAATGAGCAGTTCTTC
D: -; J: TRBJ2-2; length: 15; V: TRBV24-1; size: -; CDR3: CATRASGGYTGELFF; DNA: TGTGCCACCAGAGCAAGCGGAGGATACACCGGGGAGCTGTTTTTT
D: -; J: TRBJ2-7; length: 14; V: TRBV5-1; size: -; CDR3: CASSSGGTVYEQYF; DNA: TGCGCCAGCAGCTCAGGGGGGACAGTGTACGAGCAGTACTTC
D: TRBD2; J: TRBJ2-7; length: 15; V: TRBV7-9; size: -; CDR3: CASSPSVTEGGEQYF; DNA: TGTGCCAGCAGCCCCTCCGTTACCGAGGGAGGGGAGCAGTACTTC
D: -; J: TRBJ2-7; length: 14; V: TRBV3-1/TRBV3-2; size: -; CDR3: CASSQEGATYEQYF; DNA: TGTGCCAGCAGCCAAGAAGGGGCCACCTACGAGCAGTACTTC
D: TRBD1; J: TRBJ2-1; length: 15; V: TRBV7-3; size: -; CDR3: CASSTLGQGHNEQFF; DNA: TGTGCCAGCAGCACCCTGGGACAGGGACACAATGAGCAGTTCTTC
D: TRBD2; J: TRBJ2-1; length: 20; V: TRBV9; size: -; CDR3: CASSVTPGLAGGARYNEQFF; DNA: TGTGCCAGCAGCGTGACTCCGGGACTAGCGGGGGGGGCTCGCTACAATGAGCAGTTCTTC
D: -; J: TRBJ1-6; length: 14; V: TRBV28; size: -; CDR3: CASSLGGINSPLHF; DNA: TGTGCCAGCAGTTTGGGGGGGATTAATTCACCCCTCCACTTT
D: TRBD2; J: TRBJ2-1; length: 15; V: TRBV5-4; size: -; CDR3: CASSLAGGGYNEQFF; DNA: TGTGCCAGCAGCTTAGCGGGGGGAGGGTACAATGAGCAGTTCTTC
D: TRBD2; J: TRBJ2-3; length: 15; V: TRBV5-4; size: -; CDR3: CASQRSGSSTDTQYF; DNA: TGTGCCAGCCAACGTAGCGGGTCTAGCACAGATACGCAGTATTTT
D: -; J: TRBJ2-3; length: 12; V: TRBV12-5; size: -; CDR3: CASGFITDTQYF; DNA: TGTGCTAGTGGTTTCATCACAGATACGCAGTATTTT
D: -; J: TRBJ1-4; length: 15; V: TRBV7-9; size: -; CDR3: CASSLGGALSEKLFF; DNA: TGTGCCAGCAGCTTAGGCGGGGCTCTATCTGAAAAACTGTTTTTT
D: TRBD1; J: TRBJ2-3; length: 14; V: TRBV5-8; size: -; CDR3: CASGDRGGTDTQYF; DNA: TGTGCCAGCGGGGACAGGGGCGGGACAGATACGCAGTATTTT
D: -; J: TRBJ1-5; length: 14; V: TRBV19; size: few; CDR3: CAIHRDNSNQPQHF; DNA: TGTGCCATCCACCGGGACAATAGCAATCAGCCCCAGCATTTT
D: -; J: TRBJ2-2; length: 15; V: TRBV10-3; size: -; CDR3: CAIRLGVSDTGELFF; DNA: TGTGCCATCCGACTAGGGGTTTCGGACACCGGGGAGCTGTTTTTT
D: TRBD2; J: TRBJ2-5; length: 15; V: TRBV7-2; size: -; CDR3: CASSLNPGLVETQYF; DNA: TGTGCCAGCAGCTTAAATCCGGGACTAGTAGAGACCCAGTACTTC
D: -; J: TRBJ1-5; length: 15; V: TRBV6-5; size: -; CDR3: CASSNPTGENQPQHF; DNA: TGTGCCAGCAGTAACCCGACGGGGGAGAATCAGCCCCAGCATTTT
D: -; J: TRBJ1-5; length: 15; V: TRBV9; size: -; CDR3: CASSVEPGSNQPQHF; DNA: TGTGCCAGCAGCGTAGAACCGGGTTCCAATCAGCCCCAGCATTTT
D: -; J: TRBJ1-5; length: 12; V: TRBV28; size: -; CDR3: CASSLEPRPQHF; DNA: TGTGCCAGCAGTTTAGAGCCGCGGCCCCAGCATTTT
D: -; J: TRBJ2-7; length: 13; V: TRBV18; size: -; CDR3: CASSKADTYEQYF; DNA: TGTGCCAGCTCAAAAGCTGATACCTACGAGCAGTACTTC
D: TRBD2; J: TRBJ2-2; length: 13; V: TRBV7-6; size: -; CDR3: CASGRGGPGELFF; DNA: TGTGCCAGTGGGCGGGGGGGCCCCGGGGAGCTGTTTTTT
D: TRBD1; J: TRBJ2-7; length: 14; V: TRBV6-5; size: once; CDR3: CATTLDRGVSEQYF; DNA: TGTGCCACCACCCTCGACAGGGGAGTGAGCGAGCAGTACTTC
D: TRBD2; J: TRBJ2-1; length: 15; V: TRBV4-2; size: -; CDR3: CASSQEQLAGGQQFF; DNA: TGTGCCAGCAGCCAAGAACAACTAGCGGGGGGGCAGCAGTTCTTC
D: TRBD2; J: TRBJ2-5; length: 18; V: TRBV13; size: -; CDR3: CASSRFFGTRGRQETQYF; DNA: TGTGCCAGCAGTCGTTTTTTTGGGACTAGGGGACGCCAAGAGACCCAGTACTTC
D: -; J: TRBJ2-5; length: 14; V: TRBV5-4; size: -; CDR3: CASSYRDSQETQYF; DNA: TGTGCCAGCAGCTACCGGGACTCACAAGAGACCCAGTACTTC
D: -; J: TRBJ2-3; length: 15; V: TRBV2; size: once; CDR3: CASSQWRAGTDTQYF; DNA: TGTGCCAGCAGCCAATGGAGGGCCGGCACAGATACGCAGTATTTT
D: -; J: TRBJ1-1; length: 11; V: TRBV11-1; size: -; CDR3: CASSLDSEAFF; DNA: TGTGCCAGCAGCCTCGACAGTGAAGCTTTCTTT
D: -; J: TRBJ1-1; length: 14; V: TRBV28; size: -; CDR3: CASSFLDISTEAFF; DNA: TGTGCCAGCAGTTTCCTCGACATCTCTACTGAAGCTTTCTTT
D: -; J: TRBJ2-2; length: 14; V: TRBV6-5; size: -; CDR3: CASRPQGNTGELFF; DNA: TGTGCCAGCAGGCCCCAGGGAAACACCGGGGAGCTGTTTTTT
D: -; J: TRBJ2-3; length: 14; V: TRBV7-2; size: -; CDR3: CASSRGQSTDTQYF; DNA: TGTGCCAGCAGCCGCGGACAGAGCACAGATACGCAGTATTTT
D: -; J: TRBJ2-7; length: 14; V: TRBV6-5; size: -; CDR3: CASSYLAWRGEQYF; DNA: TGTGCCAGCAGTTATTTGGCATGGAGGGGCGAGCAGTACTTC
D: -; J: TRBJ1-6; length: 18; V: TRBV27; size: -; CDR3: CASSLGGGRVGYNSPLHF; DNA: TGTGCCAGCAGTTTAGGGGGGGGCAGGGTCGGGTATAATTCACCCCTCCACTTT
D: TRBD1; J: TRBJ2-2; length: 16; V: TRBV3-1/TRBV3-2; size: -; CDR3: CASSQLGTANTGELFF; DNA: TGTGCCAGCAGCCAACTTGGGACAGCGAACACCGGGGAGCTGTTTTTT